This T cell receptor beta chain was sequenced for a study of identical twins. Note on this clonotype: No antigen is known for it.

Study-level results: Its conclusions, products of cross-sectional statistical analysis, did not come from following the same donors.

V was clipped by 3 bases and J by 2 bases, with 17 bases between them. Germline loops: CDR1 DFQATT, CDR2 SNEGSKA (reference sequence). The CDR3 has 15 amino acids. Each CDR3 protein gets one entry after TCRdb re-called the 5' RACE reads with MiXCR. The table shows about 290,000 distinct CDR3 sequences, with roughly 9.8% occurring only once. The donors were all healthy and Caucasian. These data were also reused for a study on yellow fever vaccine responses in identical twins.

The TCR sequence derives from a woman under 30 in good health. The chain employs TRBV20-1 and TRBJ2-7; weak D call: TRBD2 (6 bases). The sequencing sample was made of CD8+ T cells sorted from blood. The CDR3 spells CSASHIRDFTYEQYF. The DNA of the CDR3 is TGCAGTGCTAGCCATATCCGGGACTTCACCTACGAGCAGTACTTC.